Following are 22 T cell receptor beta chains from one sample sequenced in a study of blood T cell repertoires in COVID-19 (dated by TCRdb to the early 2020s). Library generation was performed with the immunoSEQ multiplex PCR assay. Imported from immuneACCESS, the table was reduced by TCRdb to in-frame sequences with V and J called. These copies leave out some clones; in studies compared against another copy, an unresolved V gene accounts for under half, and the cause of the remainder is not known. This sample holds 250,000 or so clones; approximately 89% were observed only once. The ten largest clones add up to over 2.5% of the sample. The sample was PBMCs or T cells enriched from blood (not recorded which). All receptors derive from a woman between 40 and 55 years old who had been exposed to COVID-19.

The chain has TRBV19 and TRBJ1-1, with TRBD1 identical over 8 bases. The germline V gene encodes CDR1 LNHDA and CDR2 SQIVND (reference sequence). This CDR3 is built from 13 residues. The ends lost 3 bases at V and 5 bases at J; junction bases unmatched: 2. CDR3 sequence reads: CASSITGGTEAFF. Written as DNA, the CDR3 is TGTGCCAGTAGTATCACAGGGGGAACTGAAGCTTTCTTT.

J is TRBJ2-3 and V is TRBV5-1; TRBD2 might be the D (5 bases). The germline gives CDR1 SGHRS, CDR2 YFSETQ. Trimming removed 3 bases at V and 3 bases at J, with 14 bases between. This CDR3 is built from 15 residues. CDR3 coding DNA: TGCGCCAGCAGCTACAAAGGAGGACTGACAGATACGCAGTATTTT. Translation gives CASSYKGGLTDTQYF.

The gene calls are TRBV13 and TRBJ1-5; 11 positions agree with TRBD1. This CDR3 is built from 16 residues. The V gene end was trimmed by 5 bases and the J gene end by 3 bases; junction bases not matched to a gene: 6. The germline gives CDR1 PRHDT, CDR2 FYEKMQ (reference sequence). The CDR3 nucleotides are TGTGCCAGCAGCCAAATGGACAGGGGGCCCAATCAGCCCCAGCATTTT. Its translation: CASSQMDRGPNQPQHF.

The chain uses TRBV6-6 and TRBJ1-2; D remains ambiguous. Germline loops: CDR1 MNHNY, CDR2 SVGAGI (reference sequence). This CDR3 region has 11 residues. The germline V and J ends were trimmed by 5 bases and 3 bases, with 4 bases remaining between them. In DNA, the CDR3 is TGTGCCAGCAGTACTGACTATGGCTACACCTTC. It is translated as CASSTDYGYTF.

The chain joins TRBV18 to TRBJ2-5, with 7 bases that match TRBD1. The CDR3 length is 17 residues. With 0 bases clipped from V and 2 bases from J, the junction kept 9 bases outside the gene matches. Germline V gene lookup returns CDR1 KGHSH and CDR2 LQKENI. The DNA for the CDR3 is TGTGCCAGCTCACCACCGTGGGGCGGACAGGCGCAAGAGACCCAGTACTTC. It translates to CASSPPWGGQAQETQYF.

The rearrangement joins TRBV7-2 to TRBJ2-7; possibly TRBD2 for D (6 bases). The CDR3 sequence is 14 residues long. The V end was cut by 6 bases, the J end by 3 bases, with 15 bases between. Germline CDR1 reads SGHTA; CDR2 reads FQGNSA. The CDR3 protein is CASRQGRGNYEQYF. The CDR3 DNA sequence: TGTGCCAGCAGGCAAGGGCGGGGTAACTACGAGCAGTACTTC.

The chain recombines TRBV7-9 with TRBJ1-2; TRBD1 aligns across 9 bases. In germline, CDR1 is SEHNR, CDR2 FQNEAQ (reference sequence). With V trimmed by 5 bases and J by 4 bases, 14 bases remained unmatched. The CDR3 is 17 residues long. The CDR3 DNA is TGTGCCAGCAGCGGCGGGACAGGGAGAGGTTTAGGCTATGGCTACACCTTC. Its protein is CASSGGTGRGLGYGYTF.

This chain joins TRBV19 and TRBJ2-3; weak D call: TRBD1 (6 bases). CDR1 is LNHDA and CDR2 is SQIVND in the germline V gene (reference sequence). Deletions cut 4 bases from V and 5 bases from J, with 13 bases between. This CDR3 is 14 amino acids long. In DNA form, the CDR3 reads TGTGCCAGTAGTACCGATCTGGACAGAGATACGCAGTATTTT. This sequence encodes CASSTDLDRDTQYF.

V usage is TRBV14 and J usage is TRBJ2-1; D may be TRBD1 (5 bases). The CDR3 spans 17 residues. Germline V gives CDR1 SGHDN, CDR2 FVKESK. Trimming took off 4 bases at V and 4 bases at J, with 20 bases between the two ends. The CDR3 loop is CASSLLKSRQNYNEQFF. Here the CDR3 DNA reads TGTGCCAGCAGCCTCCTAAAGTCCCGACAGAATTACAATGAGCAGTTCTTC.

The count of this clone is one. The chain has TRBV11-1 and TRBJ2-2, with TRBD2 identical over 8 bases. CDR1 is SGHAT, CDR2 FQDESV, per germline (reference sequence). The ends lost 4 bases at V and 1 base at J; junction bases unmatched: 2. The CDR3 contains 15 residues. CDR3 amino acids: CASSYGGVNTGELFF. The CDR3 DNA sequence: TGTGCCAGCAGCTACGGGGGGGTGAACACCGGGGAGCTGTTTTTT.

The rearrangement joins TRBV19 to TRBJ2-3; D is possibly TRBD2 (6 bases). The CDR3 contains 14 residues. Trimming took 9 bases from V and 2 from J, leaving 15 bases between them. Per the germline V gene, CDR1 is LNHDA and CDR2 is SQIVND (reference sequence). DNA for the CDR3: TGTGCCAGCCATTCCGGGAGCCTCACAGATACGCAGTATTTT. This codes for CASHSGSLTDTQYF.

V usage is TRBV30 and J usage is TRBJ1-2, with TRBD1 as a possible D gene (6 bases). The CDR3 runs to 14 residues. The V and J ends lost 3 bases and 4 bases respectively, with 15 bases between them. The germline gives CDR1 GTSNPN, CDR2 SVGIG (reference sequence). The CDR3 DNA sequence: TGTGCCTGGAGAGGGGGGGGGCTTCGCTATGGCTACACCTTC. Amino acid sequence: CAWRGGGLRYGYTF.

The gene calls are TRBV6-1 and TRBJ2-1; 10 bases align to TRBD2. J was trimmed by 0 bases and V by 1 base; bases with no gene match: 9. This CDR3 has 19 residues. Germline CDR1 MNHNS, CDR2 SASEGT. For the CDR3, the DNA is TGTGCCAGCAGTGAAGTAGCGGGGGGCCTTACGAGCTCCTACAATGAGCAGTTCTTC. This encodes CASSEVAGGLTSSYNEQFF.

This clone has just one count. This chain links TRBV29-1 with TRBJ1-2, with D unresolved. CDR1 SQVTM and CDR2 ANQGSEA come from the germline V gene. The CDR3 loop spans 11 amino acids. V lost 4 bases and J 6 bases, leaving 9 bases between the germline ends. CDR3 nucleotides: TGCAGCGTTGGGACTTTTGATGGCTACACCTTC. Translated, it gives CSVGTFDGYTF.

V and J are TRBV27 and TRBJ1-6; D might be TRBD1 (6 bases). Trimming removed 2 bases at V and 8 bases at J, with 16 bases between. This CDR3 comprises 16 residues. CDR1 and CDR2 (germline): MNHEY, SMNVEV (reference sequence). CDR3 sequence: CASSLKGRGSDSPLHF. The CDR3 nucleotides are TGTGCCAGCAGTTTAAAGGGCAGGGGTTCCGATTCACCCCTCCACTTT.

The rearrangement links TRBV12-5 to TRBJ1-4; 8 bases align to TRBD1. The CDR3 runs to 18 residues. CDR1 LGHNT and CDR2 FRNRAP come from the germline V gene. V gave up 4 bases and J gave up 15 bases; unmatched junction bases: 25. This CDR3 reads CASGWATGVGSFNEGVFF. The CDR3 DNA sequence: TGTGCTAGTGGTTGGGCGACAGGGGTCGGGTCCTTTAACGAGGGCGTGTTTTTT.

V gene TRBV5-4 combines with J gene TRBJ2-5; tentatively, D is TRBD1 (5 bases). The CDR3 totals 13 residues. Germline V gives CDR1 SGHNT, CDR2 YYREEE (reference sequence). The V end was cut by 1 base, the J end by 5 bases, with 9 bases between. In DNA, the CDR3 is TGTGCCAGCAGCTTGCAGGGTAGCGAGACCCAGTACTTC. Its translation: CASSLQGSETQYF.

This clone has only one observation. The chain is built from TRBV4-1 and TRBJ1-2, with a tentative D call TRBD1 (6 bases). Trimming pared 0 bases from V and 6 bases from J, leaving 20 bases between. Germline CDR1 and CDR2: MGHRA and YSYEKL. This CDR3 comprises 17 residues. CDR3 sequence: CASSQDSGQGLAHGYTF. The CDR3 bases are TGCGCCAGCAGCCAAGATTCCGGGCAGGGGTTAGCTCATGGCTACACCTTC.

This clone was seen only a few times. V and J are TRBV7-9 and TRBJ2-1; a weak D match, TRBD2 (6 bases). Germline lookup yields CDR1 SEHNR and CDR2 FQNEAQ (reference sequence). The CDR3 covers 18 residues. V lost 6 bases and J lost 0, with 21 bases in between. This CDR3 is CASSSPGPPAGSYNEQFF. The CDR3 coding sequence is TGTGCCAGCAGTTCCCCGGGCCCACCAGCGGGCTCCTACAATGAGCAGTTCTTC.

This rearrangement joins TRBV5-6 to TRBJ2-2; 13 bases match TRBD2. V was clipped by 1 base and J by 7 bases; unmatched bases: 13. The CDR3 extends over 19 amino acids. Germline CDR1 reads SGHDT; CDR2 reads YYEEEE. The CDR3 here is CASSLPPLTSGRWSGELFF. CDR3 bases: TGTGCCAGCAGCTTGCCCCCTCTGACTAGCGGGAGGTGGAGCGGGGAGCTGTTTTTT.

The chain has TRBV29-1 and TRBJ2-3, with 14 bases fitting TRBD2. CDR1 SQVTM and CDR2 ANQGSEA come from the germline V gene. The V segment lost 5 bases and the J segment 0 bases; nucleotides outside the gene matches: 4. The CDR3 runs to 16 residues. The CDR3 is CSVLGLAGESTDTQYF. CDR3 DNA sequence: TGCAGCGTTTTGGGACTAGCGGGAGAAAGCACAGATACGCAGTATTTT.

This chain joins TRBV7-2 and TRBJ2-2, with D possibly matching TRBD2 (6 bases). Germline V gene data show CDR1 as SGHTA and CDR2 as FQGNSA. This CDR3 has 16 residues. V lost 3 bases to trimming and J lost 4 bases, with 15 bases between them. The CDR3 loop is CASSFDGSMGTGELFF. The CDR3, as DNA: TGTGCCAGCAGCTTTGACGGGAGCATGGGCACCGGGGAGCTGTTTTTT.